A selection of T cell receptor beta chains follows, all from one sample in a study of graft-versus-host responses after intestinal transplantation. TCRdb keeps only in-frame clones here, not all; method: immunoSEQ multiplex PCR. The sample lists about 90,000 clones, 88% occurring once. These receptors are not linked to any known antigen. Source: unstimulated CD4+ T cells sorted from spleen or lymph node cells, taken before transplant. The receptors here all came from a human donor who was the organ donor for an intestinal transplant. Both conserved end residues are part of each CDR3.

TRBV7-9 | CASSLTGGTYEQYF
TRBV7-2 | CASSFTSSGISDTQYF
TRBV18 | CASSPRQDEKLFF
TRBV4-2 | CASSQDWTGLQETQYF
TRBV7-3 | CASSSGGTQYF
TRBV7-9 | CASSALGTGISYEQYF
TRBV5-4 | CASSQGQNTEAFF
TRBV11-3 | CASSFESGASHEQYF
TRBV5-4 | CASSPDLGVGQETQYF
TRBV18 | CASSPLGDFDYEQYF
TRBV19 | CASSSQMAPSTDTQYF
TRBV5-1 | CASSSMTDEKLFF
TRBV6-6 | CASSRRLAVLIYEQYF
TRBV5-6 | CASLATGTGGTYGYTF
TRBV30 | CAWSTPGLGTQETQYF
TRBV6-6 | CASSTTNKGTGNTIYF
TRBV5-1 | CASSLDRATGELFF
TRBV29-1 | CSVATTSQFF
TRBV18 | CASSPAGSARAYEQYF
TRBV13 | CASSLGGPGSDYTF
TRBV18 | CASSPAGAGEQYF
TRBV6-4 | CASSDSTGGRTEAFF
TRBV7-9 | CASSLAGGLRETQYF
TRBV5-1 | CASSLAGQSIQYF
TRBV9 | CASSARQGSYEQYF
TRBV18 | CASSPLAGAGETQYF
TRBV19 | CASSPRTSGNEQFF
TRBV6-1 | CASTGQTYEQYF
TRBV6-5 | CASSYSSTPGTEAFF
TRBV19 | CASSMGRRNQPQHF
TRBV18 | CASSPLAVEQFF
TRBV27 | CASSRSRQADTEAFF
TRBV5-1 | CASSPDRLGDQPQHF
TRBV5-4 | CASSFPSAETQYF
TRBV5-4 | CASSPALIAGVGYEQYF
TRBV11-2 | CASRLLTGTFDGYTF
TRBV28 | CASSPLALALAKNIQYF
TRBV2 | CARRGGTTGELFF
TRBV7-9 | CASSLVSSSNEQFF
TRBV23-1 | CASSLGTSGIGENEQFF
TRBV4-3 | CASSQATSGRLNEQFF
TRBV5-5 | CATSHDAADTQYF
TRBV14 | CASSPPGQTKKYF
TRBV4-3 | CASSRTSGRRGGAQYF
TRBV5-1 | CASSLGAAQETQYF